The next 7 T cell receptor beta chains were all read from a single sample in a study of T cells in Graves' hyperthyroidism and ophthalmopathy. RNA transcripts served as the template for amplifying TCR beta CDR3 regions. First-round RT-PCR of the TCR CDR3 relied on the HTBI primer set. TCRdb independently ran MiXCR on the multiplex PCR reads; one entry per CDR3 protein. In the table there are some 400,000 distinct CDR3 sequences, about 18% of which are singletons. What was sequenced was blood. Source of these receptors: a woman younger than 30 with Graves' hyperthyroidism.

The chain uses TRBV29-1 and TRBJ1-1; D is ambiguous. The CDR3 has 12 residues. Deletions cut 7 bases from V and 0 bases from J, with 9 bases between. Looked up from germline, CDR1 is SQVTM and CDR2 is ANQGSEA. CDR3 nucleotide sequence: TGCAGCGGCCACACAGTGAACACTGAAGCTTTCTTT. Protein: CSGHTVNTEAFF.

This clonotype was seen only a few times. The chain carries TRBV12-3 or TRBV12-4 and TRBJ1-1, with D unresolved. The CDR3 is 12 amino acids. Trimming took 5 bases from V and 3 from J, leaving 7 bases between them. The CDR3 coding sequence is TGTGCCAGCAGTAAGAGAGACACTGAAGCTTTCTTT. Its protein is CASSKRDTEAFF.

The rearrangement uses TRBV7-3 and TRBJ1-5; D possibly corresponds to TRBD1 (5 bases). Germline V gives CDR1 SGHTA, CDR2 FQGTGA. V lost 6 bases and J 3 bases, leaving 15 bases between the germline ends. CDR3 size: 15 residues. The CDR3 region is CASSEAAGTNQPQHF. The CDR3 DNA follows: TGTGCCAGCAGTGAAGCGGCCGGGACCAATCAGCCCCAGCATTTT.

This clonotype was seen repeatedly, ten times or more. The chain joins TRBV11-2 to TRBJ1-2; D is possibly TRBD1 (6 bases). V lost 2 bases and J 0 bases, leaving 10 bases between the germline ends. This CDR3 is 15 amino acids long. CDR1 and CDR2 (germline): SGHAT, FQNNGV. The CDR3 spells CASSLLQGPNYGYTF. Written as DNA, the CDR3 is TGTGCCAGCAGCTTACTACAGGGCCCTAACTATGGCTACACCTTC.

This clonotype was seen many times. The genes are TRBV6-1 and TRBJ1-1, with D perhaps matching TRBD1 (6 bases). Germline CDR1 is MNHNS and CDR2 is SASEGT. Trimming shortened V by 6 bases and J by 2 bases, and 16 bases separated the two germline ends. There are 15 residues in the CDR3. CDR3 sequence (DNA): TGTGCCAGCAGGGCTACAGGGTTTCAAAACACTGAAGCTTTCTTT. As protein: CASRATGFQNTEAFF.

This clonotype was found many times. In DNA, the CDR3 is TGCGCCAGCAGTTTTACAGGGAGGGGCACCGGGGAGCTGTTTTTT. As protein: CASSFTGRGTGELFF. This chain connects TRBV5-1 to TRBJ2-2; D is perhaps TRBD2 (7 bases). Trimming cost V 5 bases and J 4 bases, with 15 bases left between them. Germline values: CDR1 SGHRS, CDR2 YFSETQ. The CDR3 has 15 amino acids.

About this clonotype itself: As the CDR3 is not closed by the conserved phenylalanine or tryptophan, this likely results from a read error. The limits of the CDR3 on the DNA are not certain, so only TCRdb's listed CDR3 is given. The chain joins TRBV6-1 to TRBJ2-2; the table's D call TRBD2 went unverified against the DNA. Ends included, the CDR3 has 17 residues. The germline gives CDR1 MNHNS, CDR2 SASEGT. The CDR3 here is CASSEFGDLRDTGELWL.